The TCR beta chain described here comes from a study of yellow fever vaccine responses in identical twins. TCRdb itself ran the RT-PCR reads through MiXCR, one entry per CDR3 protein. The sample includes a few thousand distinct CDR3 sequences, over 65% of them seen just once. This receptor was taken from a woman in her late teens or twenties who received the yellow fever vaccine. Source: T cells from blood (PBMCs), unsorted or a sorted subset (not recorded which), taken before or after yellow fever vaccination (not recorded which).

CDR3 sequence (DNA): TGCAGTGTAAGCGTCAGGGAAAATGAGCAGTTCTTC. This translates into CSVSVRENEQFF. This rearrangement joins TRBV20-1 to TRBJ2-1; a weak D match, TRBD1 (5 bases). CDR1 DFQATT and CDR2 SNEGSKA come from the germline V gene (reference sequence). Deletions cut 7 bases from V and 7 bases from J, with 14 bases between. This CDR3 has 12 residues.